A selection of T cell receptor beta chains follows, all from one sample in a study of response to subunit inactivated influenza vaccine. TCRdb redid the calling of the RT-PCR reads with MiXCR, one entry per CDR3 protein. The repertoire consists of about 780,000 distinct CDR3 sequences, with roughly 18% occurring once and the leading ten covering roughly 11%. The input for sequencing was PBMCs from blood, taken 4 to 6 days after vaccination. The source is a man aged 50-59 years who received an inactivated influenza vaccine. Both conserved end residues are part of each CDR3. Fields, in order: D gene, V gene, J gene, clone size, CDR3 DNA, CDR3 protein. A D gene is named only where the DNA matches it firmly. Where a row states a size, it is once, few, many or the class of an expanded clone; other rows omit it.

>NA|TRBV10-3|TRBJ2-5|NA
TGTGCCATCAGTGAGCACAGGCAAGAGACCCAGTACTTC
CAISEHRQETQYF
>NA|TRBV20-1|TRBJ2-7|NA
TGCAGTGCTAGCGAACACGCAACAGGCTACGAGCAGTACTTC
CSASEHATGYEQYF
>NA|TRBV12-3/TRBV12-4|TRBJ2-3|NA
TGTGCCAGCAGTTTACAGGACCGCGAGTTATCAGATACGCAGTATTTT
CASSLQDRELSDTQYF
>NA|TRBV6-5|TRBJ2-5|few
TGTGCCAGCAGTTCCCAGTCTCTCCGGACCCAGTACTTC
CASSSQSLRTQYF
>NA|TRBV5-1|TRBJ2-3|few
TGCGCCAGCAGCCCGTCCGGGACCGAACTTCAGTATTTT
CASSPSGTELQYF
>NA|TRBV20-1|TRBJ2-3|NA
TGCAGTGCTGCGAATACGATCACAGATACGCAGTATTTT
CSAANTITDTQYF
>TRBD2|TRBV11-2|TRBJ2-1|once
TGTGCCAGCAGCTTAGATCCCAGAATAGCGGGAGTTTCCAATGAGCAGTTCTTC
CASSLDPRIAGVSNEQFF
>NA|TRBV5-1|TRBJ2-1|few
TGCGCCAGCAGCGTAAGGGGCCCTGAGCAGTTCTTC
CASSVRGPEQFF
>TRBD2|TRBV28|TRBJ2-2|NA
TGTGCCAGCAGTCTCCGGACTAGCGGGAGCGGGGAGCTGTTTTTT
CASSLRTSGSGELFF
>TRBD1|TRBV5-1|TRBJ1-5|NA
TGCGCCAGCAGCACCGGGACAGGCCCAAATCAGCCCCAGCATTTT
CASSTGTGPNQPQHF
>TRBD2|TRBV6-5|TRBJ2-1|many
TGTGCCAGCAGTTACGCTAGCGGGGGGACGAGCTCCTACAATGAGCAGTTCTTC
CASSYASGGTSSYNEQFF
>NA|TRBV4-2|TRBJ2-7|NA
TGTGCCAGCAGCCAAGGGGGGCTTATGAGCTCCTACGAGCAGTACTTC
CASSQGGLMSSYEQYF
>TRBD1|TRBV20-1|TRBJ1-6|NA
TGCAGTGCTACGGACAGGGGGATCGCTACTAATTCACCCCTCCACTTT
CSATDRGIATNSPLHF
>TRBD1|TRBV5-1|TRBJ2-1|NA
TGCGCCAGCAGCTTGAACACAGGGGGCTGGAATGAGCAGTTCTTC
CASSLNTGGWNEQFF
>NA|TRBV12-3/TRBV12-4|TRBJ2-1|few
TGTGCCAGCAGTTTAGGCCCGTGGGCAGGGAATGAGCAGTTCTTC
CASSLGPWAGNEQFF
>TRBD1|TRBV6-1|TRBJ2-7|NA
TGTGCCAGCAGTGAAGTGGGAGGACAGGGGTCGGTGTACGAGCAGTACTTC
CASSEVGGQGSVYEQYF
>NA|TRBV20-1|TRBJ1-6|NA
TGCAGTGCTAGAATGCGGGGAGTTGGTTCACCCCTCCACTTT
CSARMRGVGSPLHF
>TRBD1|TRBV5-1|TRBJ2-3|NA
TGCGCCAGCAGCATTGGCTTAGCAGGGGGCGCAGATACGCAGTATTTT
CASSIGLAGGADTQYF
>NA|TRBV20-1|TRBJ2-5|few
TGCAGTGCTAGAGATGGGGAGTCGTACCAAGAGACCCAGTACTTC
CSARDGESYQETQYF
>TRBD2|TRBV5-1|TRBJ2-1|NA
TGCGCCAGCAGCTCGGGACTAGCGGGACAGAATGAGCAGTTCTTC
CASSSGLAGQNEQFF
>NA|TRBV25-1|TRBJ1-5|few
TGTGCCAGCGGGCAGGGGAGCGACAATCAGCCCCAGCATTTT
CASGQGSDNQPQHF
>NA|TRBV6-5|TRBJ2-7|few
TGTGCCAGCAGTTGGCGAAGCTCCTACGAGCAGTACTTC
CASSWRSSYEQYF
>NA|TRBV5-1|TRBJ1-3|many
TGCGCCAGCAGCTTAGGAGATGCTGGAAACACCATATATTTT
CASSLGDAGNTIYF
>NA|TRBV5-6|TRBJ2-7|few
TGTGCCAGCAGCCCCCGGGACGCGGCTTTTGGGCAGTACTTC
CASSPRDAAFGQYF
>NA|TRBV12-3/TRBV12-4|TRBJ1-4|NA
TGTGCCAGCAGTAGGTCGGGCGAAAAACTGTTTTTT
CASSRSGEKLFF
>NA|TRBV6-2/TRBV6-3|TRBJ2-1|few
TGTGCCAGCACCGTAGGGGGGGGCCGCTGGAATGAGCAGTTCTTC
CASTVGGGRWNEQFF
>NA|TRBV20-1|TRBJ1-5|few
TGCAGTGCTAGGAGTCTGAGCAATCAGCCCCAGCATTTT
CSARSLSNQPQHF
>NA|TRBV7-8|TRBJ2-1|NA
TGTGCCAGCATCTTTAGCGGCTCCTACAATGAGCAGTTCTTC
CASIFSGSYNEQFF
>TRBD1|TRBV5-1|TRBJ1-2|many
TGCGCCAGCAGCGGCGGGGGACAGAACTATGGCTACACCTTC
CASSGGGQNYGYTF
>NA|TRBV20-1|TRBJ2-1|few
TGCAGTGCTAGTGATGACAGTTCCCCCAATGAGCAGTTCTTC
CSASDDSSPNEQFF
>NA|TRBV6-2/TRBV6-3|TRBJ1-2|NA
TGTGCCAGCAACCCCGACGGCGTTGGCTACACCTTC
CASNPDGVGYTF
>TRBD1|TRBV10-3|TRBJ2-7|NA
TGTGCCCTCCTGGGAGACAGGGAAAAGTGGAGTAAACGCTACGAGCAGTACTTC
CALLGDREKWSKRYEQYF
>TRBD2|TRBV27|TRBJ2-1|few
TGTGCCAGCAGTTGGAGCGGGAGGACACCCAATGAGCAGTTCTTC
CASSWSGRTPNEQFF
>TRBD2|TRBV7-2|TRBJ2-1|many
TGTGCCAGCAGCTTAAGGCTAGCGGTGTGGCAGTTCTTC
CASSLRLAVWQFF
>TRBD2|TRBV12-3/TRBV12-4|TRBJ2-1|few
TGTGCCAGCAGTTTAAGCGGGGGGGGGTACAATGAGCAGTTCTTC
CASSLSGGGYNEQFF
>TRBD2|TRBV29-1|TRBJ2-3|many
TGCAGCGTTGACCGGACTAGCGGGAACCCAGATACGCAGTATTTT
CSVDRTSGNPDTQYF
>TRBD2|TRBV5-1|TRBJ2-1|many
TGCGCCAGCAGCTCTGAACTAGCGAGCTCCTACAATGAGCAGTTCTTC
CASSSELASSYNEQFF
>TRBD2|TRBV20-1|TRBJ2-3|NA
TGCAGTGCTAGATCAGCGGGGGGGGCGCCAGATACGCAGTATTTT
CSARSAGGAPDTQYF
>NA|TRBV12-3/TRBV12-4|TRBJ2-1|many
TGTGCCAGCAGCCCCGGTGGCAGCTCCTACAATGAGCAGTTCTTC
CASSPGGSSYNEQFF
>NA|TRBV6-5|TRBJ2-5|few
TGTGCCAGCAGTTACAACCGTTTCCAAGAGACCCAGTACTTC
CASSYNRFQETQYF
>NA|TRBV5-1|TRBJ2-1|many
TGCGCCAGCAGCTGGGACACCACCTACAATGAGCAGTTCTTC
CASSWDTTYNEQFF